This T cell receptor beta chain is drawn from a study of T cells in narcolepsy. Background on the study: Enrolled donors included narcolepsy type 1 or type 2 patients and healthy controls. Study-wide points: No autoreactive T cell clone sequences appeared in some memory CD4+ repertoires.

J gave up 1 base and V 5 bases, and 5 bases lay outside the gene matches. Germline V gene sequence: CDR1 SGHVS, CDR2 FQNEAQ. The length of the CDR3 is 15 residues. Sequencing used immunoSEQ multiplex PCR; TCRdb keeps in-frame clones, though not all of them. This table holds fewer than 30,000 clones, approximately 85% found once. Points on this clone: What it recognizes is unknown.

This sequence joins TRBV7-8 and TRBJ1-1; 9 nucleotides match TRBD1. The sample comprised CD45RA- memory CD4+ T cells from PBMCs. This TCR was sampled from a human donor with narcolepsy. DNA for the CDR3: TGTGCCAGCAGCCCCCCGGGACAGGGGAACACTGAAGCTTTCTTT. Translating gives CASSPPGQGNTEAFF. The whole variable domain, filled in from reference TRBV7-8 and TRBJ1-1, reads GAGVSQSPRYKVAKRGQDVALRCDPISGHVSLFWYQQALGQGPEFLTYFQNEAQLDKSGLPSDRFFAERPEGSVSTLKIQRTQQEDSAVYLCASSPPGQGNTEAFFGQGTRLTVV.